Following are 7 T cell receptor beta chains from one sample sequenced in a study of beta chain features in type 1 diabetes. Reverse transcription of all isolated RNA meant that expressed TCRB transcripts were sequenced. The protocol was immunoSEQ multiplex PCR, while the TCRdb copy is restricted to in-frame clones and leaves out a portion. The data hold approximately 470,000 clones, with about 29% observed a single time. The specimen sequenced was naive CD4+ T cells from blood. The receptors stem from a man between 18 and 35 years old in good health.

The chain combines TRBV30 with TRBJ1-1, with D hard to call. The CDR3 runs 11 residues. Between the trimmed V and J ends, which lost 5 bases and 5 bases, there was a span of 9 bases. Germline V gene sequence: CDR1 GTSNPN, CDR2 SVGIG (reference sequence). This CDR3 is CAWATKTEAFF. CDR3 DNA: TGTGCCTGGGCGACAAAAACTGAAGCTTTCTTT.

This clone was found a few times. The chain is built from TRBV7-9 and TRBJ1-2, with TRBD1 as a possible D gene (6 bases). Germline CDR1 SEHNR, CDR2 FQNEAQ (reference sequence). V gave up 1 base and J gave up 2 bases, with 14 bases separating them. This CDR3 contains 16 residues. The CDR3, as DNA: TGTGCCAGCAGCTTAGTGCAGGGGTCGAGGAACTATGGCTACACCTTC. It translates to CASSLVQGSRNYGYTF.

The chain carries TRBV4-3 and TRBJ2-3, with 12 bases lining up with TRBD2. V lost 4 bases and J lost 4; bases outside the gene matches: 6. The CDR3 extends over 16 amino acids. CDR1 is LGHNA, CDR2 YSLEER, per germline. CDR3 coding DNA: TGCGCCAGCAGCCTCGAACTAGCGGGAGGACCAGATACGCAGTATTTT. Its protein is CASSLELAGGPDTQYF.

The chain recombines TRBV5-1 with TRBJ2-3; 7 bases map to TRBD2. This CDR3 is 15 amino acids long. V lost 1 base and J lost 7; bases outside the gene matches: 9. CDR1 and CDR2 (germline): SGHRS, YFSETQ. This chain's CDR3 is CASSLSPTSSNTQYF. The CDR3, as DNA: TGCGCCAGCAGCTTGAGTCCGACTAGCTCAAATACGCAGTATTTT. The full variable domain, completed using reference TRBV5-1 and TRBJ2-3, is KAGVTQTPRYLIKTRGQQVTLSCSPISGHRSVSWYQQTPGQGLQFLFEYFSETQRNKGNFPGRFSGRQFSNSRSEMNVSTLELGDSALYLCASSLSPTSSNTQYFGPGTRLTVL.

This clone has more than one count but fewer than ten. The chain links TRBV7-6 to TRBJ2-7; 10 bases agree with TRBD1. The CDR3 totals 14 residues. The V gene's germline CDR1 is SGHVS and CDR2 FNYEAQ. Germline trimming cut 5 bases from V and 6 bases from J; bases unmatched to any gene: 7. CDR3 protein: CASSQTGGSLEQYF. Here the CDR3 DNA reads TGTGCCAGCAGCCAGACAGGGGGCTCACTCGAGCAGTACTTC.

This clone was found once. The V gene is TRBV6-6, the J gene TRBJ2-5; D is unclear. V lost 11 bases and J lost 4, with 11 bases in between. The CDR3 is made up of 11 amino acids. Germline CDR1 is MNHNY and CDR2 is SVGAGI (reference sequence). DNA for the CDR3: TGTGCCCACGGATTGGGAGAGACCCAGTACTTC. It codes for CAHGLGETQYF.

V gene TRBV7-9 combines with J gene TRBJ2-1, with a tentative D call TRBD2 (5 bases). The ends were cut back, 3 bases at V and 6 bases at J, with 15 bases in the middle. The CDR3 length is 15 residues. Germline lookup yields CDR1 SEHNR and CDR2 FQNEAQ (reference sequence). Here the CDR3 reads CASSFPARAGNEQFF. In nucleotides, the CDR3 is TGTGCCAGCAGCTTTCCCGCCCGGGCGGGCAATGAGCAGTTCTTC.